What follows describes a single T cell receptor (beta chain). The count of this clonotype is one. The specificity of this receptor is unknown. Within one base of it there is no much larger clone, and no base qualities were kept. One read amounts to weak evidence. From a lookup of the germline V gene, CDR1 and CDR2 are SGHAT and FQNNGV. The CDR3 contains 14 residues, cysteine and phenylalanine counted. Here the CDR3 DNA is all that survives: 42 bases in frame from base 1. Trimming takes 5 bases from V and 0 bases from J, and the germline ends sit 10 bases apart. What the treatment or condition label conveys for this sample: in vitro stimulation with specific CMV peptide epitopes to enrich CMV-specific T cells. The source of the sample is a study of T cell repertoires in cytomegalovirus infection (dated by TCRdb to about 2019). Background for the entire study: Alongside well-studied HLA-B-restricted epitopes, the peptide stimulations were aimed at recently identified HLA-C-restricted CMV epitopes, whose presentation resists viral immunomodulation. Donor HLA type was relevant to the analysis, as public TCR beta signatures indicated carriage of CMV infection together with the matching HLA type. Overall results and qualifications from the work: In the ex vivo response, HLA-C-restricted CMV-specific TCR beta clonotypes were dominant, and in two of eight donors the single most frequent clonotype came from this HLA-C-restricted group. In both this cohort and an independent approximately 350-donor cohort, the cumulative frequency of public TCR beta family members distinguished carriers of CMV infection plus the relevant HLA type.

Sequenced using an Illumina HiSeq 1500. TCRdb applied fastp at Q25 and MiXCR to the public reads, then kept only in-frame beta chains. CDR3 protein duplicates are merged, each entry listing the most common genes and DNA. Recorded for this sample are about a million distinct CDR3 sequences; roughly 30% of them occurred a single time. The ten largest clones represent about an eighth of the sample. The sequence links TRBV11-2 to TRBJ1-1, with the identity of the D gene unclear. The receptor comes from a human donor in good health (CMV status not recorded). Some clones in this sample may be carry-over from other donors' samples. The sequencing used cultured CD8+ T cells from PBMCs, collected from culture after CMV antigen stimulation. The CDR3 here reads CASSNPGLNTEAFF. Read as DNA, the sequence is TGTGCCAGCAGCAATCCCGGGCTGAACACTGAAGCTTTCTTT.